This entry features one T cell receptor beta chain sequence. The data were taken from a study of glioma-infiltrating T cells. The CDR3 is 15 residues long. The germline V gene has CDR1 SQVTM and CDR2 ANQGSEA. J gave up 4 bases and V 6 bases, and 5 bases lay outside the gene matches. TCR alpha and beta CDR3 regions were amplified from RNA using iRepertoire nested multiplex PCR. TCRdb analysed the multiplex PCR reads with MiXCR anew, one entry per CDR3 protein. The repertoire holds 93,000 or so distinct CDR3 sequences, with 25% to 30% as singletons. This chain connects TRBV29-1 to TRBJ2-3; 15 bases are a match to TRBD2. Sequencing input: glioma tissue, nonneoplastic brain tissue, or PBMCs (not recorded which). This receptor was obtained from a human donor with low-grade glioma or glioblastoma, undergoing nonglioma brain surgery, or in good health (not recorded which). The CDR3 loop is CSVGTSGGLADTQYF. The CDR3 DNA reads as TGCAGCGTAGGGACTAGCGGGGGGCTAGCAGATACGCAGTATTTT.